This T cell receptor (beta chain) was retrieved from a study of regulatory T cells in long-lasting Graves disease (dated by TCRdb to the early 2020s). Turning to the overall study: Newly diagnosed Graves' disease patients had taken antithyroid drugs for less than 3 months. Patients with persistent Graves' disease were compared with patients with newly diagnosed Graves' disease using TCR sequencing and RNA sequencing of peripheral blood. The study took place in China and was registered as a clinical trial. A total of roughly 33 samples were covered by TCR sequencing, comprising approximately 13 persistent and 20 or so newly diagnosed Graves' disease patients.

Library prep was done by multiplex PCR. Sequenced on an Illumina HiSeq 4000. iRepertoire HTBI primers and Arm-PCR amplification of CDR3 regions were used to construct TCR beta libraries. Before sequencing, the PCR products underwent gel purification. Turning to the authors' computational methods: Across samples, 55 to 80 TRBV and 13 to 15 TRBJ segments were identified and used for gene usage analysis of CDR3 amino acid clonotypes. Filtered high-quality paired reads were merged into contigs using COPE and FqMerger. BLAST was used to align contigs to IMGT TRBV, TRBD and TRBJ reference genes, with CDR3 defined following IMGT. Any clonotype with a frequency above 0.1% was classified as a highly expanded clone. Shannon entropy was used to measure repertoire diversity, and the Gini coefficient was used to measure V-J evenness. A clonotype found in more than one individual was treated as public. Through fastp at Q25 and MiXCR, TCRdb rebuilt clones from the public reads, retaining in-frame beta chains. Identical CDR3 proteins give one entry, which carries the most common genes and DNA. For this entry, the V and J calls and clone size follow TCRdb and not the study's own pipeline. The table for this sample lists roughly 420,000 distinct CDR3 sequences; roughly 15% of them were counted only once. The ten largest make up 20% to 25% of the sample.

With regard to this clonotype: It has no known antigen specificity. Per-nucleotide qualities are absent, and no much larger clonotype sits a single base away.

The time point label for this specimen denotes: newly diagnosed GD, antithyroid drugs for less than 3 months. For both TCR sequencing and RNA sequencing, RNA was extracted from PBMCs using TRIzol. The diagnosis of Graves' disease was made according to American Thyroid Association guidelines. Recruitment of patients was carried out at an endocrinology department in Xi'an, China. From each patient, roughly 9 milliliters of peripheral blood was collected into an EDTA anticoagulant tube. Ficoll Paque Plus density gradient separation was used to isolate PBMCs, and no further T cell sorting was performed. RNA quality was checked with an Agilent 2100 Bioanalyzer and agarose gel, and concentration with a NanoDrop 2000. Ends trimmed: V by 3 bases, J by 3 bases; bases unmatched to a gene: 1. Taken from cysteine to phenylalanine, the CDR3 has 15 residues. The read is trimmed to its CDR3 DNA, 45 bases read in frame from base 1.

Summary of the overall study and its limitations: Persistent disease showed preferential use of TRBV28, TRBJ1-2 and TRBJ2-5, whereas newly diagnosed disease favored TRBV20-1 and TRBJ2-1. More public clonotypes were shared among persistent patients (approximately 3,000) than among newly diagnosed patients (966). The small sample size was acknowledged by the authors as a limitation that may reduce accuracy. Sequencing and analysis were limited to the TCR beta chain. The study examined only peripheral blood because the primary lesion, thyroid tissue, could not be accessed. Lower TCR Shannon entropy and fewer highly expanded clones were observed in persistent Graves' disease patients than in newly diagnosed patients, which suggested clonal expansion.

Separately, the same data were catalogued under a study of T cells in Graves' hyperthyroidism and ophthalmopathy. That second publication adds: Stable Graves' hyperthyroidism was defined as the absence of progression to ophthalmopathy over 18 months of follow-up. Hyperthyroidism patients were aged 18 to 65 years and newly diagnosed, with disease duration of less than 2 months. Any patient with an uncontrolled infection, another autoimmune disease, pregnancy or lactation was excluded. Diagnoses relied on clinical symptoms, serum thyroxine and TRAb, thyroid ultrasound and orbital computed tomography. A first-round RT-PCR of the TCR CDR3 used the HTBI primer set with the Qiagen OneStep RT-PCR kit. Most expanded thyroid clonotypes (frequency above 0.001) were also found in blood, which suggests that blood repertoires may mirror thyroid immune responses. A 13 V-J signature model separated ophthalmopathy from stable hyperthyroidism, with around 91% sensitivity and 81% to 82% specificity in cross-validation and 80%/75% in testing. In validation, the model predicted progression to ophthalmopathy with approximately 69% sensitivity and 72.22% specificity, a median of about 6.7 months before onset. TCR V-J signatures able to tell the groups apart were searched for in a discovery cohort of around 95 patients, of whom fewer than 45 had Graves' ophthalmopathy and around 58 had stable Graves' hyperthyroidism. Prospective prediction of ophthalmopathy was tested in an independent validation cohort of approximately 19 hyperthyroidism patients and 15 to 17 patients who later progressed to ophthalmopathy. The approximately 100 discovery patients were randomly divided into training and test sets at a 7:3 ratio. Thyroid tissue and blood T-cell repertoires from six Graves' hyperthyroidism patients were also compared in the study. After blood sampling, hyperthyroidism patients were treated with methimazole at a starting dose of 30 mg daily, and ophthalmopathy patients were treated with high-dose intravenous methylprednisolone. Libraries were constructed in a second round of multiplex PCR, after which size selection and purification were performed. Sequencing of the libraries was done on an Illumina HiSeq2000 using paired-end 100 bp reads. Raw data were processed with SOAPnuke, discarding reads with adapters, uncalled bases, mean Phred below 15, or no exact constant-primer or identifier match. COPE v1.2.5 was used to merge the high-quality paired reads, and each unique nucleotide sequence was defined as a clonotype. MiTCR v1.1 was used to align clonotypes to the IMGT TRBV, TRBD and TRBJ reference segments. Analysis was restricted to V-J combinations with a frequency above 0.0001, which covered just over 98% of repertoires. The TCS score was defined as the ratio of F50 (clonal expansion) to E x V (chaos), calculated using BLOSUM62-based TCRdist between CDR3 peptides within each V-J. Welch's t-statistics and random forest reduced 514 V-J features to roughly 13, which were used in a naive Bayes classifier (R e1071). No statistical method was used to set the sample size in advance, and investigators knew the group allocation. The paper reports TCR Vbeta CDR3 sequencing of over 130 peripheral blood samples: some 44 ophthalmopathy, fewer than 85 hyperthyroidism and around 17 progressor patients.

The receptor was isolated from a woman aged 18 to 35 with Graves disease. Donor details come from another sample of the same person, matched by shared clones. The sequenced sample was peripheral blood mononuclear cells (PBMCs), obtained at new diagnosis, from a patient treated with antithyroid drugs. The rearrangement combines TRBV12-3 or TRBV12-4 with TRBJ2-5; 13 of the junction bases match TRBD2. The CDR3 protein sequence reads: CASSFGLAGEETQYF. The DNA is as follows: TGTGCCAGCAGTTTCGGACTAGCGGGAGAAGAGACCCAGTACTTC.